Listed here are 7 T cell receptor beta chains from one sample, sequenced in a study of T cells in Graves' hyperthyroidism and ophthalmopathy. The investigators amplified TCR beta CDR3 regions from RNA transcripts. Primed by the HTBI set, a first-round RT-PCR was run on the TCR CDR3. TCRdb redid the calling of the multiplex PCR reads with MiXCR, one entry per CDR3 protein. The repertoire holds about 290,000 distinct CDR3 sequences, with 15% to 20% as singletons. Sequenced: blood. The receptors were sampled from a woman aged 55-75 years with Graves' ophthalmopathy.

In this sample, this clonotype turned up many times. V gene TRBV10-3 combines with J gene TRBJ2-7, with a possible D match to TRBD2 (5 bases). Between the trimmed V and J ends, which lost 3 bases and 2 bases, there was a span of 14 bases. The CDR3 runs to 15 residues. Germline assignment: CDR1 ENHRY and CDR2 SYGVKD. This CDR3 is CAISDPGLGTYEQYF. DNA of the CDR3: TGTGCCATCAGTGACCCCGGACTCGGTACCTACGAGCAGTACTTC.

This sequence joins TRBV24-1 and TRBJ2-1; 7 bases map to TRBD2. The germline gives CDR1 KGHDR, CDR2 SFDVKD. The CDR3 contains 16 residues. V shed 3 bases, J shed 5 bases, and the junction held 9 bases outside the gene matches. The CDR3 DNA sequence: TGTGCCACCAGTGATCCCCGACTAGCAGCTAACAATGAGCAGTTCTTC. It translates to CATSDPRLAANNEQFF.

This clonotype appeared many times. The chain is built from TRBV7-9 and TRBJ1-6; D call uncertain. This CDR3 spans 15 amino acids. Germline V gene sequence: CDR1 SEHNR, CDR2 FQNEAQ (reference sequence). V lost 1 base, J lost 6 bases, and 10 bases lay in between. The CDR3 DNA is TGTGCCAGCAGCTTAGGCCAGGCCCTTAATTCACCCCTCCACTTT. Amino acid sequence: CASSLGQALNSPLHF.

This chain links TRBV13 with TRBJ1-2; a weak D match, TRBD1 (6 bases). Between the trimmed V and J ends, which lost 4 bases and 3 bases, there was a span of 15 bases. Germline loops: CDR1 PRHDT, CDR2 FYEKMQ (reference sequence). The CDR3 covers 15 residues. As DNA, the CDR3 is TGTGCCAGCAGCTCTAGACAGGTTTTACACTATGGCTACACCTTC. Encoded protein: CASSSRQVLHYGYTF.

This clonotype was found a few times. CDR3 amino acids: CASSAAGTDTQYF. For the CDR3, the DNA is TGTGCCAGCAGCGCCGCGGGCACAGATACGCAGTATTTT. The chain recombines TRBV7-9 with TRBJ2-3; D gene unclear. CDR3 length equals 13 residues. Germline V gives CDR1 SEHNR, CDR2 FQNEAQ (reference sequence). The ends were cut back, 5 bases at V and 1 base at J, with 7 bases in the middle.

The table lists this clonotype with many counts. The gene calls are TRBV4-3 and TRBJ1-6, with a tentative D call TRBD1 (5 bases). The CDR3 contains 16 residues. The V gene lost 0 bases and the J gene lost 6 bases, with 12 bases spanning the gap. CDR1 LGHNA and CDR2 YSLEER come from the germline V gene. This chain's CDR3 is CASSQEVQGANSPLHF. The CDR3 DNA reads TGCGCCAGCAGCCAAGAGGTACAAGGGGCTAATTCACCCCTCCACTTT.

This clonotype was counted between two and nine times. The chain couples TRBV6-5 to TRBJ1-6; D is possibly TRBD1 (5 bases). Per germline, CDR1 MNHEY and CDR2 SVGAGI. V shed 0 bases and J shed 9 bases, with 12 bases lying between them. CDR3 length equals 15 residues. The CDR3 loop reads CASSYSDGATSPLHF. As DNA, the CDR3 is TGTGCCAGCAGTTACTCGGACGGGGCCACTTCACCCCTCCACTTT.